Listed below are T cell receptor beta chains from one sample, sequenced in a study of molecular identifiers for immune sequencing clone quantification. A single record per CDR3 protein comes from TCRdb applying MiXCR to the PCR reads. The table has around 470,000 distinct CDR3 sequences, about 26% seen once. What was sequenced was naive CD8+ T cells from blood, with Jurkat cell RNA spiked in. These receptors came from a human donor in good health. Some libraries in this study had Jurkat cell RNA spiked in. The CDR3 runs from the conserved cysteine through the conserved F or W. A D gene is named only where the DNA matches it firmly. Not every row has a clone size; where given, it reads once, few, many or a size class.

V gene	J gene	D gene	clone size	CDR3 DNA	CDR3 protein
TRBV14	TRBJ2-7	.	.	TGTGCCAGCAGCCAAGTCGAGGGGGTCGCCTACGAGCAGTACTTC	CASSQVEGVAYEQYF
TRBV30	TRBJ2-3	TRBD2	once	TGTGCCTGGGCAGGACTAGCCGAGCGACAGTATTTT	CAWAGLAERQYF
TRBV5-1	TRBJ2-3	.	many	TGCGCCAGCAGCTTGTCGGCAGGAGACACAGATACGCAGTATTTT	CASSLSAGDTDTQYF
TRBV4-1	TRBJ2-7	.	few	TGCGCCAGCAGCCAAACACAGAACTACGAGCAGTACTTC	CASSQTQNYEQYF
TRBV7-6	TRBJ2-1	TRBD1	few	TGTGCCAGCAGCTTAGAGGCCCCTCGACAGGGTATGAACAATGAGCAGTTCTTC	CASSLEAPRQGMNNEQFF
TRBV7-9	TRBJ1-1	.	many	TGTGCCAGCAGCTTAGCCCAGGGTATAATGAACACTGAAGCTTTCTTT	CASSLAQGIMNTEAFF
TRBV19	TRBJ2-5	.	.	TGTGCCAGTAGGGACCAATCCGGGGAGTCCCAAGCGACCCAGTACTTC	CASRDQSGESQATQYF
TRBV20-1	TRBJ2-2	.	.	TGCAGTGCGCGACCAAACACCGGGGAGCTGTTTTTT	CSARPNTGELFF
TRBV29-1	TRBJ1-2	.	.	TGCAGCGTTGAAGAGCGGGCAGGCTATGGCTACACCTTC	CSVEERAGYGYTF
TRBV10-3	TRBJ2-5	.	.	TGTGCCATCAGTGAGTCGGGGGGACAAGAGACCCAGTACTTC	CAISESGGQETQYF
TRBV24-1	TRBJ2-5	.	many	TGTGCCACCAGTTTCGGGACAATCCAAGAGACCCAGTACTTC	CATSFGTIQETQYF
TRBV13	TRBJ2-1	.	.	TGTGCCAGCAGCCGAGCCCTTTCGCAGGACAATGAGCAGTTCTTC	CASSRALSQDNEQFF
TRBV7-6	TRBJ2-7	TRBD2	.	TGTGCCAGCAGCTTAGTCGCTAGCGGGGGATTCTCCTACGAGCAGTACTTC	CASSLVASGGFSYEQYF
TRBV4-2	TRBJ2-7	.	many	TGTGCCAGCAGCCAATATCTGGCCTACGAGCAGTACTTC	CASSQYLAYEQYF
TRBV27	TRBJ2-3	.	.	TGTGCCAGCGGGTTCTCGAGTTTAGCTAGCGGCACAGATACGCAGTATTTT	CASGFSSLASGTDTQYF
TRBV6-5	TRBJ1-1	.	few	TGTGCCAGCAGTTATTTCAGGTGGACGGCGGACACTGAAGCTTTCTTT	CASSYFRWTADTEAFF
TRBV4-3	TRBJ2-3	TRBD2	many	TGCGCCAGCAGCCGGGGACTAGCGCTGAGCACAGATACGCAGTATTTT	CASSRGLALSTDTQYF
TRBV29-1	TRBJ1-1	TRBD1	many	TGCAGCGTGCACCCGGGACAGGCTGAAGCTTTCTTT	CSVHPGQAEAFF
TRBV19	TRBJ2-1	.	few	TGTGCCAGTAGTACCCAAGCGGCCTCCTACAATGAGCAGTTCTTC	CASSTQAASYNEQFF
TRBV11-3	TRBJ2-1	TRBD1	few	TGTGCCAGCAGCTTAGGCCGGGACAGCTCCTACAATGAGCAGTTCTTC	CASSLGRDSSYNEQFF
TRBV5-1	TRBJ2-7	.	few	TGCGCCAGCAGCTTGGTTGGGGGGTCAAACTACGAGCAGTACTTC	CASSLVGGSNYEQYF
TRBV4-3	TRBJ2-3	TRBD2	many	TGCGCCAGCAGCCAAGGGACTAGCGGACTCACAGATACGCAGTATTTT	CASSQGTSGLTDTQYF
TRBV27	TRBJ2-1	TRBD2	few	TGTGCCAGCAGTTCGTTAGCGGGACACAATGAGCAGTTCTTC	CASSSLAGHNEQFF
TRBV28	TRBJ1-5	.	many	TGTGCCAGCAGATCCCCCGGGGTCAGCAATCAGCCCCAGCATTTT	CASRSPGVSNQPQHF
TRBV9	TRBJ2-7	.	.	TGTGCCAGCAGCGTAGCTGGAAGTCTAGTCGGCGAGCAGTACTTC	CASSVAGSLVGEQYF
TRBV28	TRBJ2-3	.	.	TGTGCCAGCATCTTACAGGGATCTTCCACAGATACGCAGTATTTT	CASILQGSSTDTQYF
TRBV6-2/TRBV6-3	TRBJ2-7	TRBD2	few	TGTGCCAGCAGTTCCCTATCCGGGACTAGCGGGTACTCCTACGAGCAGTACTTC	CASSSLSGTSGYSYEQYF
TRBV6-5	TRBJ1-1	.	many	TGTGCCAGCAGTCCCCCGGGGCGTGAAGCTTTCTTT	CASSPPGREAFF
TRBV4-1	TRBJ1-3	.	.	TGCGCCAGCAGCCAACTAGCCGGGACGCTGTCCCTCTCTGGAAACACCATATATTTT	CASSQLAGTLSLSGNTIYF
TRBV9	TRBJ1-5	TRBD1	.	TGTGCCAGCAGCAGTTGGGGGGACAGTCAGCCCCAGCATTTT	CASSSWGDSQPQHF
TRBV13	TRBJ2-1	TRBD2	.	TGTGCCAGCAGCTTCCTAGCGGGGGTGCTTAGGAATGAGCAGTTCTTC	CASSFLAGVLRNEQFF
TRBV2	TRBJ2-1	.	.	TGTGCCAGCAGTGTAGGCGGGGCGTCCTACAATGAGCAGTTCTTC	CASSVGGASYNEQFF
TRBV6-2/TRBV6-3	TRBJ2-7	TRBD1	many	TGTGCCACCGGACAGGGGGACTACGAGCAGTACTTC	CATGQGDYEQYF